The next 18 T cell receptor beta chains were all read from a single sample in a study of T cells in Graves' hyperthyroidism and ophthalmopathy. Authors of the study amplified TCR beta CDR3 regions from RNA transcripts. In the first-round RT-PCR of the TCR CDR3, the HTBI primer set was used. Via MiXCR, TCRdb re-called the multiplex PCR reads, giving one row per CDR3 protein. The sample has around 350,000 distinct CDR3 sequences; about 14% are singletons. What was sequenced was blood. Receptors originate from a woman in her thirties with Graves' ophthalmopathy.

V and J are TRBV28 and TRBJ1-6; the D is unclear. The CDR3 is made up of 17 amino acids. Germline CDR1 is MDHEN and CDR2 is SYDVKM. Trimming shortened V by 2 bases and J by 3 bases, and 14 bases separated the two germline ends. CDR3 in amino acids: CASSLVLGNGYNSPLHF. The CDR3 nucleotides are TGTGCCAGCAGTTTAGTTTTGGGTAATGGCTATAATTCACCCCTCCACTTT.

At least ten counts were recorded for this clonotype. CDR3 sequence: CASSSGEPWDTQYF. In DNA, the CDR3 is TGTGCCAGCAGCTCGGGGGAGCCATGGGATACGCAGTATTTT. The chain uses TRBV7-3 and TRBJ2-3; possible D gene TRBD2, 6 bases. The V end was cut by 4 bases, the J end by 6 bases, with 14 bases between. The CDR3 spans 14 residues. Germline lookup yields CDR1 SGHTA and CDR2 FQGTGA. Drawing the rest from reference TRBV7-3 and TRBJ2-3, the complete variable domain is GAGVSQTPSNKVTEKGKYVELRCDPISGHTALYWYRQSLGQGPEFLIYFQGTGAADDSGLPNDRFFAVRPEGSVSTLKIQRTERGDSAVYLCASSSGEPWDTQYFGPGTRLTVL.

This clonotype occurred many times. The chain has TRBV7-2 and TRBJ1-2; 11 nucleotides line up with TRBD1. The ends lost 1 base at V and 0 bases at J; junction bases unmatched: 10. This CDR3 has 19 amino acids. Germline CDR1 SGHTA, CDR2 FQGNSA. CDR3 sequence reads: CASSLGVGTGGLANYGYTF. The CDR3 region has the DNA TGTGCCAGCAGCTTAGGAGTCGGGACAGGGGGATTAGCTAACTATGGCTACACCTTC.

The chain couples TRBV19 to TRBJ2-2; possible D gene TRBD1, 6 bases. Trimming removed 5 bases from V and 5 bases from J, with 15 bases in between. This CDR3 has 15 residues. Germline-derived CDR1 and CDR2 are LNHDA and SQIVND (reference sequence). The CDR3 coding sequence is TGTGCCAGTAGTGTTACCACAGGGTATACCGGGGAGCTGTTTTTT. Translated, it gives CASSVTTGYTGELFF. Full variable domain (rest looked up from reference TRBV19 and TRBJ2-2): DGGITQSPKYLFRKEGQNVTLSCEQNLNHDAMYWYRQDPGQGLRLIYYSQIVNDFQKGDIAEGYSVSREKKESFPLTVTSAQKNPTAFYLCASSVTTGYTGELFFGEGSRLTVL.

Of note for this clonotype: An end of the junction differs from the germline gene, which may be a read error. The chain has TRBV6-1 and TRBJ2-1, with TRBD2 identical over 7 bases. Germline V lookup: CDR1 MNHNS, CDR2 SASEGT. This CDR3 contains 12 residues. For the CDR3, the DNA is TGTGCCAGCAGTCAAGCGGGGAGGAAGCAGTTCTTC. It is translated as CASSQAGRKQFF.

This chain uses TRBV5-4 with TRBJ1-1, with TRBD1 matching over 9 bases. With V trimmed by 3 bases and J by 10 bases, 4 bases remained unmatched. This CDR3 comprises 12 residues. Germline CDR1 and CDR2: SGHNT and YYREEE (reference sequence). The CDR3 is CASSYPDRGAFF. CDR3 coding DNA: TGTGCCAGCAGCTACCCGGACAGGGGAGCTTTCTTT.

In its sample, this clonotype was seen many times. The V call is TRBV12-3 or TRBV12-4, the J call TRBJ2-7, with a possible D match to TRBD1 (5 bases). V gave up 6 bases and J gave up 2 bases, with 11 bases separating them. CDR3 length: 13 residues. The CDR3 nucleotides are TGTGCCAGCAGCTTGGACATCACCTACGAGCAGTACTTC. It encodes CASSLDITYEQYF.

V usage is TRBV19 and J usage is TRBJ2-2, with D uncertain. CDR1 and CDR2 from the germline V gene are LNHDA and SQIVND (reference sequence). V was cut by 3 bases and J by 0 bases, with 20 bases left in between. This CDR3 is built from 19 residues. CDR3 sequence reads: CASSINPHDLFANTGELFF. CDR3 nucleotide sequence: TGTGCCAGTAGTATCAATCCTCACGATTTGTTCGCGAACACCGGGGAGCTGTTTTTT.

This clonotype was counted at least ten times. The chain uses TRBV2 and TRBJ2-1; 10 bases line up with TRBD1. The CDR3 consists of 13 residues. The germline gives CDR1 SNHLY, CDR2 FYNNEI. The ends lost 3 bases at V and 7 bases at J; junction bases unmatched: 0. The CDR3 sequence: CASSEDRGNEQFF. The DNA of the CDR3 is TGTGCCAGCAGTGAGGACAGGGGGAATGAGCAGTTCTTC.

In this sample, this clonotype turned up many times. This chain uses TRBV11-2 with TRBJ2-7, with 9 positions matching TRBD1. V was pared by 1 base and J by 2 bases, with 3 bases of the junction left unmatched. CDR1 is SGHAT, CDR2 FQNNGV, per germline. The length of the CDR3 is 15 residues. CDR3 in DNA: TGTGCCAGCAGCTTAGGGACAGGGGCGGCCTACGAGCAGTACTTC. Amino acids: CASSLGTGAAYEQYF.

There are many counts of this clonotype. The chain uses TRBV5-5 and TRBJ1-5, with D unclear. The CDR3 contains 16 residues. Germline V lookup: CDR1 SGHKS, CDR2 YYEKEE (reference sequence). V was pared by 1 base and J by 3 bases, with 14 bases between. Here the CDR3 DNA reads TGTGCCAGCAGCTTGCGGGCCGGGCATAACAATCAGCCCCAGCATTTT. Translating it yields CASSLRAGHNNQPQHF.

The chain is built from TRBV2 and TRBJ2-3, with a weak D call TRBD2 (6 bases). Trimming left V 11 bases short and J 1 base short, with 13 bases between. Germline V gene sequence: CDR1 SNHLY, CDR2 FYNNEI. This CDR3 has 13 amino acids. For the CDR3, the DNA is TGTGCCGCACGTAGCGGAGGCACAGATACGCAGTATTTT. Protein product: CAARSGGTDTQYF. Based on the CDR3 plus reference TRBV2 and TRBJ2-3, the full variable domain is EPEVTQTPSHQVTQMGQEVILRCVPISNHLYFYWYRQILGQKVEFLVSFYNNEISEKSEIFDDQFSVERPDGSNFTLKIRSTKLEDSAMYFCAARSGGTDTQYFGPGTRLTVL.

This clonotype was picked up many times. The chain recombines TRBV5-1 with TRBJ2-7; perhaps TRBD1 as D (5 bases). This CDR3 is 14 amino acids long. Germline values: CDR1 SGHRS, CDR2 YFSETQ. With 4 bases removed from V and 5 bases from J, the gap between germline ends came to 16 bases. The CDR3 protein is CASSPTRAGNEQYF. The CDR3 nucleotides read TGCGCCAGCAGCCCGACGCGTGCAGGGAACGAGCAGTACTTC.

This clonotype was counted ten times or more. The rearrangement joins TRBV12-3 or TRBV12-4 to TRBJ1-5; D is uncertain. The V end lost 6 bases, the J end lost 2 bases, and 14 bases lay between the germline ends. This CDR3 has 15 residues. The CDR3 DNA reads TGTGCCAGCAGCCATATTCGATGGGGCAATCAGCCCCAGCATTTT. This translates into CASSHIRWGNQPQHF.

This clonotype was observed many times. The V call is TRBV3-1, the J call TRBJ2-5; no definite D call. This CDR3 region has 12 residues. Trimming shortened V by 8 bases and J by 5 bases, and 12 bases separated the two germline ends. Germline V gives CDR1 LGHDT, CDR2 YNNKEL (reference sequence). The DNA for the CDR3 is TGTGCCAGCCACAAAAGCCGGGAGACCCAGTACTTC. Its translation: CASHKSRETQYF.

This clonotype has ten or more counts. The V and J genes are TRBV20-1 and TRBJ2-3; tentatively, D is TRBD1 (6 bases). Germline CDR1 and CDR2: DFQATT and SNEGSKA (reference sequence). This CDR3 contains 13 residues. Here the CDR3 reads CSEAPGVTDTQYF. In DNA form, the CDR3 reads TGCAGCGAAGCACCAGGGGTTACAGATACGCAGTATTTT.

A word on this clonotype: Possible read error: a much larger clone is one base away. Lacking the conserved final phenylalanine or tryptophan, this CDR3 likely reflects a read error. This rearrangement joins TRBV3-1 to TRBJ1-2, with 7 bases that match TRBD1. CDR1 is LGHDT and CDR2 is YNNKEL in the germline V gene (reference sequence). The CDR3 runs to 16 residues. The junction had 10 bases not matched to a gene; V was cut back by 2 bases and J by 4 bases. The CDR3 region is CASSQYRGGVGYGYTL. In nucleotides, the CDR3 is TGTGCCAGCAGCCAATACAGGGGAGGAGTTGGCTATGGCTACACCCTC.

At least ten counts were recorded for this clonotype. This CDR3 is CASTLGHVGGNEQFF. CDR3 DNA: TGTGCCAGCACTCTGGGACACGTGGGAGGCAATGAGCAGTTCTTC. V gene TRBV7-9 combines with J gene TRBJ2-1; D tentatively reads TRBD1 or TRBD2 (6 bases each). Between the trimmed V and J ends, which lost 7 bases and 6 bases, there was a span of 19 bases. The CDR3 loop spans 15 amino acids. The V gene's germline CDR1 is SEHNR and CDR2 FQNEAQ (reference sequence).